The 4 T cell receptor beta chains below come from one sample, sequenced in a study of T cells in localized non-small cell lung cancer. Profiling relied on immunoSEQ multiplex PCR, and the TCRdb table lists in-frame clones only, not all of them. The table lists some 140,000 clones, approximately 88% of them singletons, with about 1.5% in the top ten. The sequences come from peripheral blood, collected before any cancer treatment. These receptors were taken from a female donor aged 60 or older with stage I lung adenocarcinoma.

The rearrangement uses TRBV5-1 and TRBJ1-1; D is undetermined. The V and J ends lost 7 bases and 1 base respectively, with 14 bases between them. The CDR3 length is 14 residues. The germline gives CDR1 SGHRS, CDR2 YFSETQ. The CDR3 sequence: CASAEVSGNTEAFF. In nucleotides, the CDR3 is TGCGCCAGCGCCGAGGTTTCAGGGAACACTGAAGCTTTCTTT.

The V call is TRBV5-6, the J call TRBJ2-1, with 13 bases lining up with TRBD2. The CDR3 is 15 residues long. J was trimmed by 9 bases and V by 4 bases; bases with no gene match: 7. From germline, CDR1 is SGHDT and CDR2 YYEEEE. CDR3 nucleotide sequence: TGTGCCAGCAGCGAGGGACTAGCGGGATCGGGTGAGCAGTTCTTC. It specifies CASSEGLAGSGEQFF.

The chain recombines TRBV29-1 with TRBJ2-3, with D perhaps matching TRBD1 or TRBD2 (5 bases each). The germline CDR1 and CDR2 sequences are SQVTM and ANQGSEA. The CDR3 runs to 12 residues. Trimming stripped 6 bases from V and 11 bases from J, with 18 bases between. The CDR3 here is CSVRQTNEGQYF. The CDR3 coding sequence is TGCAGCGTAAGACAGACAAACGAGGGGCAGTATTTT.

The chain links TRBV30 to TRBJ2-5; D is undetermined. The CDR3 contains 10 residues. Germline CDR1 reads GTSNPN; CDR2 reads SVGIG (reference sequence). The V and J ends lost 3 bases and 1 base respectively, with 0 bases between them. The CDR3 region has the DNA TGTGCCTGGAGCCAAGAGACCCAGTACTTC. Amino acid sequence: CAWSQETQYF.